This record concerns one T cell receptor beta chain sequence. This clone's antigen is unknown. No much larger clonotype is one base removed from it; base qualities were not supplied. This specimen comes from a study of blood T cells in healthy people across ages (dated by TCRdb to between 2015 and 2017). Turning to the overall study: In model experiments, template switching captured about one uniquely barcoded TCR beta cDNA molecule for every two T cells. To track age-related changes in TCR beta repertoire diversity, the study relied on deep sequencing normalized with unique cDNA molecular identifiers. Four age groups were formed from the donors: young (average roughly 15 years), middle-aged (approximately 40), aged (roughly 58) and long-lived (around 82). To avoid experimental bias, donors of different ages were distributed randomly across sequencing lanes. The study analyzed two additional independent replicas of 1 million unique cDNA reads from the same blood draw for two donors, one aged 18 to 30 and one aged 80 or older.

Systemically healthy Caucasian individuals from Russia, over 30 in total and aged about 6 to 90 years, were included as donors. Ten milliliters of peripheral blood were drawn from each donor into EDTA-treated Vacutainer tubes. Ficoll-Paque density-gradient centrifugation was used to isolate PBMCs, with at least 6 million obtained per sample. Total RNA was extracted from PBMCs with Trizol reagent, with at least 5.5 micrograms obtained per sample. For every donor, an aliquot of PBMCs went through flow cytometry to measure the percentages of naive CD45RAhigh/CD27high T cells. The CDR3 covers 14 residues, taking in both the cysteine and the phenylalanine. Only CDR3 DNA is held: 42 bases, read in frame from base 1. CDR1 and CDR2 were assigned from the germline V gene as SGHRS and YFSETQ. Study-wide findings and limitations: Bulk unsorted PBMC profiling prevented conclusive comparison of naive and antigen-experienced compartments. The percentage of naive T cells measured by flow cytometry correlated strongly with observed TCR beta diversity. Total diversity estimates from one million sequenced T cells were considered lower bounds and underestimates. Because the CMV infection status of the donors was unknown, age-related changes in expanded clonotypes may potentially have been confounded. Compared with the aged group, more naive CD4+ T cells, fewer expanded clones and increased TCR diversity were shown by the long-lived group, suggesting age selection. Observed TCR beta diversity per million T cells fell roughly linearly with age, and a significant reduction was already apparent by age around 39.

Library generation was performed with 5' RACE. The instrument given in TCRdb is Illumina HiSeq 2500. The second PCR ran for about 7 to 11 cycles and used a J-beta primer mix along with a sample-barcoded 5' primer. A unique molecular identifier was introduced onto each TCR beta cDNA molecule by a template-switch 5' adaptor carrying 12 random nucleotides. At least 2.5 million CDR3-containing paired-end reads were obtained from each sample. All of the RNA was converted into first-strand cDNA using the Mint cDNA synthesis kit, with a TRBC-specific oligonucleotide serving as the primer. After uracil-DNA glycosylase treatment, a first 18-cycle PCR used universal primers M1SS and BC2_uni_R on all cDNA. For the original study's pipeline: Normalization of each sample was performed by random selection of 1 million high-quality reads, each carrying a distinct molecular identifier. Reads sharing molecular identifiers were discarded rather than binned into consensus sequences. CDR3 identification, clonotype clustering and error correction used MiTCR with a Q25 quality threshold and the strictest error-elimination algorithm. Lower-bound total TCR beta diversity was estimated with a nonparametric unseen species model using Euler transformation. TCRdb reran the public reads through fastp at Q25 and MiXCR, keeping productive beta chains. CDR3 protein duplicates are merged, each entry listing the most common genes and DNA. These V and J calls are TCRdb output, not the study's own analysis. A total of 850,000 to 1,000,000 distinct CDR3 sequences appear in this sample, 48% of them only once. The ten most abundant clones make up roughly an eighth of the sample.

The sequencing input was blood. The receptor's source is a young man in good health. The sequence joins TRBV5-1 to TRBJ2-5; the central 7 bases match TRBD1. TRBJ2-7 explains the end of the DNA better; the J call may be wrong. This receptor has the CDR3 CASSYIGTAYEQYF. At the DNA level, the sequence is TGCGCCAGCAGTTACATCGGGACAGCCTACGAGCAGTACTTC.